This T cell receptor beta chain was retrieved from a study of blood T cells in healthy people across ages. The authors ran a second PCR of 7 to 11 cycles using a sample-barcoded 5' primer and a J-beta primer mix. The yield of each sample was at least 2.5 million CDR3-containing paired-end reads. From the 5' RACE reads, TCRdb called clonotypes with MiXCR, one entry per CDR3 protein. The table shows some 920,000 distinct CDR3 sequences, with about 53% occurring only once. This CDR3 has 13 amino acids. Germline V gene data show CDR1 as ENHRY and CDR2 as SYGVKD. The receptor comes from a woman aged 55-70 years in good health. Sequencing was carried out using blood. The chain links TRBV10-3 to TRBJ2-7; D unresolved. The DNA end is a closer match to TRBJ2-5, so the J assignment may be wrong. The CDR3 region is CAISVRLEETQYF. The CDR3 nucleotides read TGTGCCATCAGTGTTCGGCTAGAGGAGACCCAGTACTTC.